This TCR beta chain was documented in a study of patients and donors after allogeneic stem cell transplantation. One entry per CDR3 protein, called by TCRdb with MiXCR from the RT-PCR reads. The sample lists some 880,000 distinct CDR3 sequences, approximately 19% occurring once. V lost 4 bases to trimming and J lost 3 bases, with 19 bases between them. The CDR3 is 16 residues long. The germline CDR1 and CDR2 sequences are MGHDK and SYGVNS. Sequenced: blood, either unsorted or a sorted T cell fraction (not recorded which). The clonotype originates from a human donor who was either an allogeneic HSCT recipient or a stem cell or donor lymphocyte infusion donor (not recorded which). It is not recorded whose cells these are; they may come from a transplant donor. The rearrangement links TRBV25-1 to TRBJ2-7; D might be TRBD1 (6 bases). CDR3 loop: CASSAPSPGRGYEQYF. The CDR3 nucleotides read TGTGCCAGCAGTGCGCCGTCCCCGGGCAGGGGCTACGAGCAGTACTTC.